A selection of T cell receptor beta chains follows, all from one sample in a study of cytomegalovirus exposure and HLA in healthy donors. Produced via immunoSEQ multiplex PCR; TCRdb's table is partial and in-frame only. Of 95,000 to 150,000 clones in the sample, approximately 78% were seen once. Sample: PBMCs. Source of these receptors: a woman aged 40 to 50 in good health and CMV-seropositive. CDR3s include the opening cysteine and the closing phenylalanine or tryptophan.

>TRBJ1-1|TRBV7-2
CASSRGMNTEAFF
>TRBJ2-4|TRBV28
CASSLASGGPLAKNIQYF
>TRBJ2-5|TRBV29-1
CSVENRWAQETQYF
>TRBJ2-7|TRBV6-6
CASSHTYEQYF
>TRBJ1-5|TRBV27
CASRQGLSNQPQHF
>TRBJ1-2|TRBV4-3
CASSPVGGQVYGYTF
>TRBJ1-1|TRBV18
CASSHMTGTKAEAFF
>TRBJ1-4|TRBV9
CASSVAGYTNEKLFF
>TRBJ2-5|TRBV18
CASSPDREQETQYF
>TRBJ2-7|TRBV13
CASSPRDREDEQYF
>TRBJ2-1|TRBV9
CASSVVSGGANEQFF
>TRBJ1-5|TRBV5-1
CASSLGVQGDQPQHF
>TRBJ2-7|TRBV10-3
CAISELQGLSYEQYF
>TRBJ2-7|TRBV5-4
CASSWDSSYEQYF
>TRBJ2-1|TRBV7-9
CASSQTSGSYNEQFF
>TRBJ1-5|TRBV7-2
CASSSWGGPQHF
>TRBJ2-7|TRBV7-2
CASSYSSGGGYEQYF
>TRBJ1-4|TRBV4-2
CASSLKAEQGVGEKLFF
>TRBJ1-4|TRBV5-4
CASSFKQGGEIGEKLFF
>TRBJ1-1|TRBV6-4
CASSFDRNTEAFF
>TRBJ1-2|TRBV19
CASSIVAANYGYTF
>TRBJ1-1|TRBV29-1
CSVGAGLGTEAFF
>TRBJ2-5|TRBV11-2
CASSLADSQETQYF
>TRBJ2-3|TRBV6-1
CASSVLAGGPADTQYF